Below, one T cell receptor (beta chain) is given with its context. The data belong to a study of sequential checkpoint blockade in melanoma. Looking at the study overall: Patients were randomized 1:1 to nivolumab-then-ipilimumab or ipilimumab-then-nivolumab first-line. Both treatment sequences were followed by maintenance nivolumab.

CDR1 and CDR2 (germline): SGHNT, YYREEE (reference sequence). The CDR3 is made up of 14 amino acids. V shed 0 bases, J shed 4 bases, and the junction held 2 bases outside the gene matches. Treatment indicated: randomized to nivolumab then ipilimumab (arm A) or the reverse (arm B). DNA-damaging chemotherapy had not been given to any patient beforehand. From thawed PBMCs, live CD3+CD8+ cells negative for CD19 and CD56 were sorted. Sequencing used immunoSEQ multiplex PCR; TCRdb keeps in-frame clones, though not all of them. The data show approximately 13,000 clones, with 70% to 80% seen just once and about a quarter held by the top ten.

The specimen was CD8+ T cells sorted from blood (inferred from file names), collected from a patient given nivolumab and ipilimumab in sequence. This clonotype was sampled from a human donor with melanoma. The gene calls are TRBV5-4 and TRBJ2-5; TRBD1 matches 8 bases. This CDR3 is CASSLGQGIETQYF. As DNA, the CDR3 is TGTGCCAGCAGCTTGGGACAGGGGATAGAGACCCAGTACTTC.